Sequencing of this TCR beta chain was carried out in a study of response to subunit inactivated influenza vaccine. Germline assignment: CDR1 SGHRS and CDR2 YFSETQ. The trim removed 0 bases at V and 7 bases at J, leaving 5 bases unmatched. This CDR3 region has 15 residues. TCRdb processed the RT-PCR reads anew with MiXCR; each CDR3 protein has one entry. The sample shows some 180,000 distinct CDR3 sequences, about 9% of them seen only once. The chain has TRBV5-1 and TRBJ1-2; 11 bases map to TRBD1. Here the sequenced sample was non-naive T cells sorted from PBMCs, taken on the day of vaccination. This clonotype was obtained from a man between 50 and 59 years old who received an inactivated influenza vaccine. CDR3 nucleotides: TGCGCCAGCAGCTTGGGCGGACAGGGGGCCTTTGGCTACACCTTC. Protein: CASSLGGQGAFGYTF. Full variable domain (outside the CDR3, taken from reference TRBV5-1 and TRBJ1-2): KAGVTQTPRYLIKTRGQQVTLSCSPISGHRSVSWYQQTPGQGLQFLFEYFSETQRNKGNFPGRFSGRQFSNSRSEMNVSTLELGDSALYLCASSLGGQGAFGYTFGSGTRLTVV.